The T cell receptor (beta chain) under discussion was sequenced for a study of blood T cell repertoires in COVID-19. Study information: There were acute and convalescent COVID-19 samples, and they came from the United States, Italy and Spain. Sample material is recorded as cDNA or gDNA derived from T cells, B-cell-depleted T cells, or PBMCs.

CDR3 size: 13 residues. Germline trimming cut 3 bases from V and 8 bases from J; bases unmatched to any gene: 6. From germline, CDR1 is KGHSH and CDR2 LQKENI. Only in-frame clones appear in the TCRdb table, and some are missing; sequencing was by immunoSEQ multiplex PCR. This sample carries some 280,000 clones, roughly 88% of them seen once, and the ten largest clones take less than 3%. V is TRBV18 and J is TRBJ1-2; TRBD1 matches at 7 bases. The clonotype was recovered from a woman aged 30 to 39 with active or convalescent COVID-19. Sequences were obtained from peripheral blood. CDR3 amino acids: CASSPDRVEGYTF. CDR3 nucleotides: TGTGCCAGCTCACCCGACAGGGTGGAGGGCTACACCTTC.